These 3 T cell receptor beta chains originate from one sample sequenced in a study of T cell responses to AZD1222 COVID-19 vaccine. Only in-frame clones appear in the TCRdb table, and some are missing; sequencing was by immunoSEQ multiplex PCR. The sample has some 100,000 clones, more than 85% seen once. Sequenced here: peripheral blood, sampled on day 0 of AZD1222 vaccination. The receptors stem from an adult in good health.

This chain uses TRBV7-2 with TRBJ1-2; D is undetermined. From germline, CDR1 is SGHTA and CDR2 FQGNSA. Trimming removed 4 bases from V and 2 bases from J, with 8 bases in between. The CDR3 extends over 13 amino acids. The CDR3 sequence: CASSSDVNYGYTF. CDR3 DNA: TGTGCCAGCAGCTCGGACGTAAACTATGGCTACACCTTC. Supplemented by reference TRBV7-2 and TRBJ1-2, the full variable domain reads GAGVSQSPSNKVTEKGKDVELRCDPISGHTALYWYRQSLGQGLEFLIYFQGNSAPDKSGLPSDRFSAERTGGSVSTLTIQRTQQEDSAVYLCASSSDVNYGYTFGSGTRLTVV.

The CDR3 bases are TGCGCCAGCAGCTTCGGACAATCACGGACCGGGGAGCTGTTTTTT. Protein: CASSFGQSRTGELFF. V usage is TRBV5-1 and J usage is TRBJ2-2, with D possibly TRBD1 on 5 matching bases. The CDR3 contains 15 residues. CDR1 is SGHRS, CDR2 YFSETQ, per germline. V was cut by 2 bases and J by 5 bases, with 13 bases left in between.

This clone was seen only once. This rearrangement joins TRBV9 to TRBJ1-6; possible D gene TRBD1, 5 bases. The germline gives CDR1 SGDLS, CDR2 YYNGEE. The CDR3 covers 12 residues. Trimming stripped 7 bases from V and 7 bases from J, with 9 bases between. The CDR3 reads CASGTSNSPLHF. The CDR3 DNA follows: TGTGCCAGCGGGACCTCAAATTCACCCCTCCACTTT.